The sequence of this T cell receptor beta chain was determined in a study of T cell changes during pregnancy in multiple sclerosis. Between the trimmed V and J ends, which lost 2 bases and 6 bases, there was a span of 14 bases. Germline CDR1 is MNHNS and CDR2 is SASEGT. There are 14 residues in the CDR3. This clone was observed a handful of times. TCRdb's copy holds only in-frame clones and misses some; the assay was immunoSEQ multiplex PCR. The sample holds fewer than 70,000 clones, 80% to 95% seen once. The chain recombines TRBV6-1 with TRBJ2-7; possibly TRBD1 for D (5 bases). The sequence derives from a female donor with multiple sclerosis, enrolled in a pregnancy study. The sequences come from peripheral blood, collected in the second trimester of pregnancy. This CDR3 reads CASSEPLPGLEQYF. For the CDR3, the DNA is TGTGCCAGCAGTGAACCCCTCCCAGGGCTCGAGCAGTACTTC.